This T cell receptor beta chain was captured by sequencing in a study of T-cell memory formation after mild COVID-19. Germline CDR1 and CDR2: SGHTA and FQGNSA. Trimming removed 5 bases from V and 3 bases from J; junction bases left unmatched: 9. The CDR3 is made up of 15 amino acids. General study results and limits: SARS-CoV-2 specificity was not confirmed for second-wave clones peaking on day 37. Clones shrinking from day 15 to 85 showed even CD4/CD8 mixes; later expanders tilted CD4+. Researchers report contracting CD4+ clones mostly in CM and EM, with CD8+ clones in EMRA.

Worth noting for this clonotype: Its antigen is unknown.

TCR alpha and TCR beta cDNA libraries carrying sample barcodes and UMIs were produced by 5'RACE using constant-segment primers. TCRdb passed the 5' RACE reads through MiXCR, listing each CDR3 protein once. This sample has about 430,000 distinct CDR3 sequences, with roughly 17% found just once. The clonotype originates from a man between 18 and 35 years old who had mild COVID-19 (a few samples of this study predate the infection). Cell type and time point are not known. The J gene is TRBJ2-7, the V gene TRBV7-2; 8 bases are a match to TRBD2. Sequencing was performed on PBMCs or a T cell subset sorted from them (not recorded which). The chain's CDR3 is CASSPQSGGVYEQYF. In DNA, the CDR3 is TGTGCCAGCAGCCCCCAAAGCGGGGGAGTCTACGAGCAGTACTTC.